This TCR beta chain was sequenced in a study of blood T cell repertoires in COVID-19. Study at large: Some COVID-19 samples were acute and others convalescent; all came from the United States, Italy and Spain. PBMCs, B-cell-depleted T cells, or T cells provided the cDNA or gDNA that made up the material.

Those enrolled in Seattle joined during active infection and were followed longitudinally afterward. In germline, CDR1 is LNHDA, CDR2 SQIVND (reference sequence). The CDR3 totals 15 residues. J was trimmed by 6 bases and V by 4 bases; bases with no gene match: 7. How the authors handled the data: Estimation of nucleated cell counts was performed using reference gene primer amplification. Some clones are missing from TCRdb's copy, which holds only in-frame ones; the method was immunoSEQ multiplex PCR. For V, J and clone size, that table is used; D and trimming come from the DNA. This sample yields roughly 180,000 clones, of which 79% are seen a single time; roughly 8% belongs to the top ten.

Input material: peripheral blood. The rearrangement uses TRBV19 and TRBJ1-4; TRBD1 matches 8 bases. This TCR was sampled from a woman aged 60-75 years with COVID-19, enrolled during active disease. Here the CDR3 DNA reads TGTGCCAGTAGTACCCCAGGCAGGGGGCATGAAAAACTGTTTTTT. Translation: CASSTPGRGHEKLFF.